This TCR beta chain was sequenced during a study of T cell clones after liver transplantation. The table lists this clone with a few counts. The CDR3 is 13 residues long. J lost 3 bases, V lost 6 bases, and 3 bases had no gene match. Germline V gene data show CDR1 as SNHLY and CDR2 as FYNNEI. Clones were read by immunoSEQ multiplex PCR, and TCRdb kept only the in-frame ones, dropping some. The sample shows tens of thousands of clones, roughly two thirds of them seen only once. This receptor was obtained from a human donor who received a liver transplant. The sequencing here drew on CD4+ T cells from blood, taken before liver transplant. V usage is TRBV2 and J usage is TRBJ2-5; 8 bases fit TRBD1. CDR3: CASSWTGKETQYF. CDR3 in DNA: TGTGCCAGCAGCTGGACAGGGAAAGAGACCCAGTACTTC.